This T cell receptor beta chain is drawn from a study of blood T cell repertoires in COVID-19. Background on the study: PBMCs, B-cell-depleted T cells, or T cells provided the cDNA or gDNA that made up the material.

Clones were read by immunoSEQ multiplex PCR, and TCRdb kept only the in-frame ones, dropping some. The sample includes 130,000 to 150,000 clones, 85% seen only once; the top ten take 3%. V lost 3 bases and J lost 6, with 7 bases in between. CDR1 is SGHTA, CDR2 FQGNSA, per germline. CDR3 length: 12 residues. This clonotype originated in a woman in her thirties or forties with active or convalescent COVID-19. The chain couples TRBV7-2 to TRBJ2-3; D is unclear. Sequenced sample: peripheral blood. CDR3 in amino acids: CASSFPGDTQYF. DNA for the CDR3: TGTGCCAGCAGCTTTCCCGGGGATACGCAGTATTTT.